This T cell receptor (beta chain) was recorded in a study of Graves' ophthalmopathy and Graves' hyperthyroidism. Included hyperthyroidism patients were aged 18 to 65 and newly diagnosed (under 2 months' duration). CDR1 and CDR2 (germline): SGHAT, FQDESV (reference sequence). V lost 0 bases to trimming and J lost 6 bases, with 11 bases between them. The CDR3 has 14 residues. Investigators amplified TCR beta CDR3 regions from RNA transcripts. A first-round RT-PCR used HTBI primers, followed by a second-round multiplex PCR. TCRdb analysed the multiplex PCR reads with MiXCR anew, one entry per CDR3 protein. The data contain about 620,000 distinct CDR3 sequences, about 20% of them singletons.

The specimen was peripheral blood. The chain is built from TRBV11-1 and TRBJ1-2; no reliable D call. This sequence was found in a woman aged 18-29 years with stable Graves' hyperthyroidism. Some clones in this sample may be carry-over from other donors' samples. The CDR3 DNA sequence: TGTGCCAGCAGCTTAGCTCCAGCCTCTGATGGCTACACCTTC. It encodes CASSLAPASDGYTF.